This section outlines one TCR beta chain sequence together with its context. This clone appeared a single time. It lacks a known antigen. No base quality information exists; no much larger clone differs at one position. This entry belongs to a study of cytomegalovirus exposure and HLA in healthy donors (dated by TCRdb to 2016 to 2017). Study-wide context: According to a later analysis, the 100 to 150 validation repertoires were produced on the same platform as the roughly 600 repertoires of the first cohort. The aim of the study was to test whether cataloging public T cell receptors could identify signatures of past pathogen exposure. A separate validation cohort of approximately 120 different subjects was used in addition to the 666-subject first cohort. To predict cytomegalovirus infection status, the study combined high-throughput TCR immunosequencing, statistical association of individual TCRs with disease status, and machine learning. Summary of the overall study and its limitations: All 120 or so repertoires were used to score co-occurrence in the validation cohort in a later analysis, because that analysis had no HLA typing for the cohort. According to the authors, the approach could potentially be generalized to other disease states and immunological phenotypes. Of the cluster scores, around 95% were above 0 in a later analysis, which found that TCRs clustered in the first cohort also tended to co-occur in the approximately 130 validation repertoires. A total of 150 to 200 TCR beta chains were listed by the study as associated with cytomegalovirus. In vitro tests confirmed that three of the cytomegalovirus-associated TCR beta chains recognize cytomegalovirus antigens. Across donors, most TCR sequences were observed very rarely, whereas some public TCRs were present in many individuals. The classifier was reported to diagnose cytomegalovirus status with high specificity and sensitivity in both the original cohort and the validation cohort.

The donors belonged to the validation cohort of over a hundred subjects, which was separate from the roughly 700-subject first cohort. Receptors were amplified or captured by the immunoSEQ multiplex PCR assay. In the original analysis: A statistical classification framework was built to diagnose cytomegalovirus status from the catalog of TCR beta chain sequences. Sourced from immuneACCESS, this table was stored by TCRdb with only in-frame sequences that have V and J called. A share of the clones is absent; for the studies checked, an unresolved V gene accounts for under half, and the remainder has no known explanation. The V and J calls and clone size come from that table; D and trimming were worked out from the DNA. This sample is represented by about 73,000 clones; about 94% of them were singletons. Approximately 1% of the sample is held by the ten biggest clonotypes. CDR1 and CDR2 are drawn from the germline V gene: SGHTA, FQGNSA. Taken from cysteine to phenylalanine, the CDR3 has 13 residues. The sequence is cut down to CDR3 DNA, 39 bases in frame from base 1. Germline trimming amounts to 5 bases on V and 5 bases on J, with 3 as the count of junction bases outside the gene matches.

The sequenced material came from PBMCs. This TCR was recovered from a young woman in good health and CMV-seronegative. The chain is assembled from TRBV7-2 and TRBJ1-5; 7 bases in the junction line up with TRBD1. The CDR3 loop reads CASSLGTDQPQHF. The DNA sequence is TGTGCCAGCAGCCTAGGGACAGATCAGCCCCAGCATTTT.